Described below is a single TCR beta chain sequence and its context. Its matching antigen is unknown. The method was immunoSEQ multiplex PCR; TCRdb's version includes in-frame clones alone and lacks a portion of them. The sample contains 50,000 to 65,000 clones, around 80% of which appear only once. This entry is derived from a study of T cell responses to AZD1222 COVID-19 vaccine. General observations from the study: Baseline serology detected seropositivity in only 6 or 7 AZD1222 recipients. Among vaccine-associated CD4 TCRs, coverage spanned spike, with dominance at 160-218 and 743-854.

The CDR3 totals 15 residues. Germline V CDR1 and CDR2: SGHDT, YYEEEE. The junction had 6 bases not matched to a gene; V was cut back by 0 bases and J by 10 bases. The TCR originated in an adult who received the AZD1222 COVID-19 vaccine. The chain couples TRBV5-6 to TRBJ1-4, with 10 bases identical to TRBD1. Source: peripheral blood, taken 28 days after the second AZD1222 dose. The CDR3 bases are TGTGCCAGCAGCTTGGGGACAGGGGGGGCGAGAAAACTGTTTTTT. Encoded protein: CASSLGTGGARKLFF.